The source of this TCR beta chain is a study of cytomegalovirus exposure and HLA in healthy donors. The PCR contained 60 Vbeta and 13 Jbeta primers. Sequencing used immunoSEQ multiplex PCR; TCRdb keeps in-frame clones, though not all of them. This table has 150,000 or so clones, roughly 83% appearing once. Comments on this clone: As yet, its antigen is unknown.

Losses at the gene ends were 1 base for V and 3 bases for J; bases not matched to a gene: 9. The CDR3 totals 17 residues. Per the germline V gene, CDR1 is MGHRA and CDR2 is YSYEKL. General study findings and limits: In all likelihood, a cluster of highly shared sequence variants was a sequencing artifact.

The chain links TRBV4-1 to TRBJ2-7; TRBD2 aligns across 10 bases. The specimen was PBMCs. This TCR was recovered from a boy aged 2 to 10 in good health and CMV-seronegative. CDR3 sequence: CASSQAAQREGLYEQYF. CDR3 nucleotides: TGCGCCAGCAGCCAAGCAGCTCAGCGGGAGGGCCTCTACGAGCAGTACTTC.